This T cell receptor beta chain was profiled in a study of cytomegalovirus exposure and HLA in healthy donors. Vbeta (60) and Jbeta (13) primers were used in the PCR. Sequencing was performed with immunoSEQ multiplex PCR; in TCRdb, only in-frame clones are kept and a portion is missing. Among 150,000 or so clones listed, around four fifths were seen once. The CDR3 runs 16 residues. Trimming pared 5 bases from V and 1 base from J, leaving 15 bases between. Germline values: CDR1 MDHEN, CDR2 SYDVKM. With respect to this clone: The antigen is not known.

Findings and caveats of the study: Testing in vitro showed a few CMV-associated chains specific for CMV antigens. Reportedly, diagnosis of cytomegalovirus status by the classifier showed high specificity and sensitivity. TCR beta chains numbering 164 were designated cytomegalovirus-associated. Certain sequence variants were highly shared and formed a cluster, and this cluster was likely a sequencing artifact.

The sequence was collected from a male donor in good health and CMV-seronegative. The V call is TRBV28, the J call TRBJ1-5; perhaps TRBD1 as D (5 bases). The specimen was PBMCs. Here the CDR3 reads CASSQRRGPSNQPQHF. CDR3 coding DNA: TGTGCCAGCAGTCAGAGAAGGGGCCCGAGCAATCAGCCCCAGCATTTT.